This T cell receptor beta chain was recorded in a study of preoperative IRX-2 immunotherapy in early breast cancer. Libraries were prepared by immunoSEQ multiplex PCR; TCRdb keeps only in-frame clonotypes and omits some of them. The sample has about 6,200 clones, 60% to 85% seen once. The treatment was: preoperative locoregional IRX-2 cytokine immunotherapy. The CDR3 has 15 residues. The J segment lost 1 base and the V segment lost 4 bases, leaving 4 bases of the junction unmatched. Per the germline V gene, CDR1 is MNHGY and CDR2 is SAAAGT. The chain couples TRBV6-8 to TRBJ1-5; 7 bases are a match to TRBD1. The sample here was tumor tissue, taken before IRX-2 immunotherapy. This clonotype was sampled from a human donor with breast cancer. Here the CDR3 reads CASSSPGQSNQPQHF. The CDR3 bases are TGTGCCAGCAGTTCCCCGGGACAGAGCAATCAGCCCCAGCATTTT.